Described below is a single T cell receptor (beta chain) sequence and its context. The investigators sampled blood at baseline, at cycle 4 day 1, and at cycle 7 day 1. The repertoire was sequenced with immunoSEQ multiplex PCR; TCRdb's copy has only in-frame clones and lacks some. The data show around 100,000 clones, approximately 87% seen once. The data are from a study of OX40 agonist ivuxolimab in advanced cancers. Study-level background: The dose-escalation cohort was roughly 83% male, with a mean age of approximately 62 years, ranging about 20 to 85. Earlier treatment with anti-PD-1, anti-PD-L1 or anti-CTLA-4 was permitted, and under 50% had received some. Three patients, one with hepatocellular carcinoma and two with cutaneous melanoma, achieved partial responses.

This CDR3 region has 16 residues. V was pared by 4 bases and J by 2 bases, with 6 bases of the junction left unmatched. Germline V gene sequence: CDR1 SGHNT, CDR2 YYREEE (reference sequence). This clonotype was obtained from an adult with an advanced solid tumor such as melanoma, head and neck, liver or kidney cancer. The chain carries TRBV5-4 and TRBJ2-1; 10 nucleotides match TRBD2. Sequences were derived from CD4+ or CD8+ T cells sorted from blood, sampled in a trial of the OX40 agonist ivuxolimab. This CDR3 reads CASSILAGVAYNEQFF. CDR3 coding DNA: TGTGCCAGCAGCATTCTAGCGGGAGTGGCCTACAATGAGCAGTTCTTC.